Presented here are 5 T cell receptor beta chains from one specimen sequenced in a study of blood T cell repertoires in COVID-19. The method was immunoSEQ multiplex PCR; TCRdb's version includes in-frame clones alone and lacks a portion of them. The sample includes about 94,000 clones, 70% to 90% seen only once; the top ten take under 15%. The sequenced sample consisted of peripheral blood. The source is a woman between 55 and 75 years old in a cohort sampled during active or convalescent COVID-19.

The CDR3 coding sequence is TGCAGTGCCGCGACTCCAGAGACCCAGTACTTC. It specifies CSAATPETQYF. The rearrangement links TRBV20-1 to TRBJ2-5; no clear D. Germline V lookup: CDR1 DFQATT, CDR2 SNEGSKA (reference sequence). V shed 6 bases and J shed 4 bases, with 9 bases lying between them. This CDR3 has 11 amino acids.

This chain links TRBV5-1 with TRBJ1-3, with 7 bases matching TRBD1. The CDR3 length is 15 residues. Losses at the gene ends were 5 bases for V and 2 bases for J; bases not matched to a gene: 7. Per the germline V gene, CDR1 is SGHRS and CDR2 is YFSETQ. The CDR3 is CASSQGEGPGNTIYF. CDR3 coding DNA: TGCGCCAGCAGTCAGGGGGAAGGCCCTGGAAACACCATATATTTT.

V gene TRBV5-6 combines with J gene TRBJ2-5; 8 bases agree with TRBD1. J was trimmed by 3 bases and V by 4 bases; bases with no gene match: 5. Per the germline V gene, CDR1 is SGHDT and CDR2 is YYEEEE. The CDR3 consists of 14 residues. The CDR3 spells CASSKTGVKETQYF. The CDR3 DNA reads as TGTGCCAGCAGCAAGACAGGGGTAAAAGAGACCCAGTACTTC.

The chain is built from TRBV6-2 or TRBV6-3 and TRBJ2-7, with 10 nucleotides matching TRBD2. The CDR3 contains 19 residues. CDR1 is MNHEY and CDR2 is SVGEGT in the germline V gene. The junction had 16 bases not matched to a gene; V was cut back by 2 bases and J by 3 bases. CDR3 in amino acids: CASSYPRSGGAVGFYEQYF. In DNA, the CDR3 is TGTGCCAGCAGTTACCCCCGAAGCGGGGGGGCCGTTGGTTTCTACGAGCAGTACTTC.

The rearrangement links TRBV11-2 to TRBJ1-4, with D unclear. The ends were cut back, 2 bases at V and 8 bases at J, with 6 bases in the middle. From germline, CDR1 is SGHAT and CDR2 FQNNGV. The CDR3 runs 12 residues. The CDR3 bases are TGTGCCAGCAGCTTATTATCGGAAAAACTGTTTTTT. As protein: CASSLLSEKLFF.